In its sample, the clone carrying this T cell receptor (beta chain) was seen a few times. Antigen specificity is unknown. The CDR3 contains 14 residues. Trimming cost V 6 bases and J 6 bases, with 17 bases left between them. CDR1 and CDR2 from the germline V gene are MDHEN and SYDVKM. This record belongs to a study of T cells in narcolepsy. Study-wide findings and caveats: Comparing one patient's CSF and blood CD4+ clonotypes highlighted HCRT- and TRIB2-specific autoreactive clonotypes.

TCRdb keeps only in-frame clones here, not all; method: immunoSEQ multiplex PCR. The repertoire holds fewer than 15,000 clones, with approximately 91% as singletons. V gene TRBV28 combines with J gene TRBJ1-1; a weak D match, TRBD1 (6 bases). The TCR originated in a human donor with narcolepsy. Sequencing used CD45RA- memory CD4+ T cells from PBMCs. CDR3 DNA sequence: TGTGCCAGCAGACCCGGCGGGGGCATCGCTGAAGCTTTCTTT. Translation: CASRPGGGIAEAFF.